Listed below are T cell receptor beta chains from one sample, sequenced in a study of CD8 T cells in ankylosing spondylitis. MiXCR was run by TCRdb on the 5' RACE reads, yielding one entry per CDR3 protein. The table lists 400,000 or so distinct CDR3 sequences, roughly 26% of them singletons. The specimen sequenced was blood, either unsorted or a sorted T cell fraction (not recorded which). These TCRs come from a male donor with ankylosing spondylitis. CDR3s include the opening cysteine and the closing phenylalanine or tryptophan. D genes are given only for firm matches. Only part of the rows carry a size: once, few, many, or a class if the clone is expanded.

>TRBV5-1|NA|TRBJ1-1|NA
TGCGCCAGCAGCTTGGATACAGGGAGGACTGAAGCTTTCTTT
CASSLDTGRTEAFF
>TRBV12-3/TRBV12-4|NA|TRBJ2-1|many
TGTGCCAGCAGTTCCCGGGATCGCTCCTACAATGAGCAGTTCTTC
CASSSRDRSYNEQFF
>TRBV3-1|NA|TRBJ1-5|NA
TGTGCCAGCAGCCTGGGACAATTCAATCAGCCCCAGCATTTT
CASSLGQFNQPQHF
>TRBV7-9|NA|TRBJ1-2|NA
TGTGCCAGCAGCCAACAGGGAGAGGGCTACACCTTC
CASSQQGEGYTF
>TRBV12-3/TRBV12-4|NA|TRBJ1-1|NA
TGTGCCAGCAGTTCTTCCGGGGGCGCCACTGAAGCTTTCTTT
CASSSSGGATEAFF
>TRBV2|NA|TRBJ1-6|NA
TGTGCCAGCAGTCCTATGGCGAATTCACCCCTCCACTTT
CASSPMANSPLHF
>TRBV6-1|TRBD1|TRBJ1-1|NA
TGTGCCAGCAGTCAGGGGGGGTTCGGTGGCACTGAAGCTTTCTTT
CASSQGGFGGTEAFF
>TRBV20-1|NA|TRBJ1-2|NA
TGCAGTGCTAGGAGGTCCCGAACTAACTATGGCTACACCTTC
CSARRSRTNYGYTF
>TRBV7-2|NA|TRBJ2-2|many
TGTGCCAGCAGCGCATTCGAGACCGGGGAGCTGTTTTTT
CASSAFETGELFF
>TRBV7-8|NA|TRBJ2-3|few
TGTGCCAGCAGCTTAGTCGGATCCATCGCAGATACGCAGTATTTT
CASSLVGSIADTQYF
>TRBV12-3/TRBV12-4|NA|TRBJ1-2|NA
TGTGCCAGCAGCTCACTAGCCGGGACGGGATATGGCTACACCTTC
CASSSLAGTGYGYTF
>TRBV4-2|TRBD2|TRBJ2-7|NA
TGTGCCAGCAGCCAAGAGAGATTTGGTGCCAGCGGGGTCTACTTC
CASSQERFGASGVYF
>TRBV20-1|NA|TRBJ1-2|NA
TGCAGTGCTAGTCTCAGGACTAACTATGGCTACACCTTC
CSASLRTNYGYTF
>TRBV12-3/TRBV12-4|NA|TRBJ1-1|NA
TGTGCCAGCAGTCCACCGTCCAGGGGAGGCACTGAAGCTTTCTTT
CASSPPSRGGTEAFF
>TRBV7-8|TRBD1|TRBJ1-2|NA
TGTGCCAGCAGCTACGGGACAGGGGGCTATGGCTACACCTTC
CASSYGTGGYGYTF
>TRBV4-1|TRBD2|TRBJ2-3|few
TGCGCCAGCAGCCCACTAGCGGGCCTAGATACGCAGTATTTT
CASSPLAGLDTQYF
>TRBV7-8|NA|TRBJ2-1|few
TGTGCCAGCAGCTTAAGTCTGATATGGGAGCGAGTGGATGAGCAGTTCTTC
CASSLSLIWERVDEQFF
>TRBV20-1|NA|TRBJ2-5|NA
TGCAGTGCTAGATCCTGGGGGGTACAAGAGACCCAGTACTTC
CSARSWGVQETQYF
>TRBV20-1|TRBD1|TRBJ1-2|NA
TGCAGTGCCACGGGACAGCTCAACTATGGCTACACCTTC
CSATGQLNYGYTF
>TRBV4-1|NA|TRBJ1-3|NA
TGCGCCAGCAGCTCGGGGAATGGAAACACCATATATTTT
CASSSGNGNTIYF
>TRBV20-1|NA|TRBJ2-1|few
TGCAGTGCTATTACCCAAAGACGATACAATGAGCAGTTCTTC
CSAITQRRYNEQFF
>TRBV4-2|TRBD1|TRBJ1-5|NA
TGTGCCAGCAGCCAAGATCGGACAGGGGTCCAGCCCCAGCATTTT
CASSQDRTGVQPQHF
>TRBV2|NA|TRBJ2-1|few
TGTGCCAGCAGTGAGTCGGCCAGAGTCTCCAATGAGCAGTTCTTC
CASSESARVSNEQFF
>TRBV20-1|TRBD2|TRBJ2-3|few
TGCAGTGCTCCTGACTTGAGCGGGAGAGGAGATACGCAGTATTTT
CSAPDLSGRGDTQYF
>TRBV9|TRBD1|TRBJ1-4|NA
TGTGCCAGCAGCCTTAACCCTGCCGGGACAGGGTCTACTAATGAAAAACTGTTTTTT
CASSLNPAGTGSTNEKLFF
>TRBV12-3/TRBV12-4|NA|TRBJ1-2|many
TGTGCCAGCAGTTCCCGAGAGAACTATGGCTACACCTTC
CASSSRENYGYTF
>TRBV7-2|NA|TRBJ2-3|many
TGTGCCAGCAGCTTAGTGGGGCCCGGCACAGATACGCAGTATTTT
CASSLVGPGTDTQYF
>TRBV20-1|TRBD1|TRBJ1-2|NA
TGCAGTGCTACCCGAAACAACAGGGGCTATGGCTACACCTTC
CSATRNNRGYGYTF
>TRBV10-3|NA|TRBJ1-1|few
TGTGCCATCAGGGGTTTGAACACTGAAGCTTTCTTT
CAIRGLNTEAFF
>TRBV12-3/TRBV12-4|TRBD1|TRBJ2-7|few
TGTGCCAGCAGTTTAGAAGTGGACAGGACCTACGAGCAGTACTTC
CASSLEVDRTYEQYF
>TRBV20-1|NA|TRBJ2-7|NA
TGCAGTGCCCAAGACAAAACCTACGAGCAGTACTTC
CSAQDKTYEQYF
>TRBV7-2|TRBD2|TRBJ2-5|NA
TGTGCCAGCAGCTTAGGGGTGCTAGCGGGACAAGAGACCCAGTACTTC
CASSLGVLAGQETQYF
>TRBV10-1|NA|TRBJ2-1|NA
TGCGCCAGCAGTGAGGAGGGTTCCTACAATGAGCAGTTCTTC
CASSEEGSYNEQFF
>TRBV27|NA|TRBJ1-1|many
TGTGCCAGCAGCTTGAGCAGGCTGAACACTGAAGCTTTCTTT
CASSLSRLNTEAFF
>TRBV7-6|TRBD1|TRBJ1-6|once
TGTGCCAGCAGCTTAGGGACAGGGATCTCACCCCTCCACTTT
CASSLGTGISPLHF
>TRBV2|NA|TRBJ1-4|NA
TGTGCCAGCAAACCACAGGTAGCGGGAGAAAAACTGTTTTTT
CASKPQVAGEKLFF
>TRBV5-5|NA|TRBJ2-1|NA
TGTGCCAGCAGCTTGGACAGGGCGAACCCTTACAATGAGCAGTTCTTC
CASSLDRANPYNEQFF
>TRBV10-2|TRBD2|TRBJ2-5|NA
TGCGCCACTAGGAGTGGGAGGGCCTTGGAGACCCAGTACTTC
CATRSGRALETQYF
>TRBV20-1|TRBD1|TRBJ1-1|NA
TGCAGTGCTCTGGGACAGGTGAACACTGAAGCTTTCTTT
CSALGQVNTEAFF
>TRBV4-2|NA|TRBJ2-1|NA
TGTGCCAGCAGCCAAGACCCAAGGCTTAGCGGTGAGCAGTTCTTC
CASSQDPRLSGEQFF
>TRBV3-1|NA|TRBJ2-2|NA
TGTGCCAGCAGCCGAAGAGGTGGTGTTCCTGGTGAGCGTTCGCCTGTCGGGGAGCTGTTTTTT
CASSRRGGVPGERSPVGELFF
>TRBV18|NA|TRBJ2-1|few
TGTGCCAGCTCATCCAGACAGCCCAATGAGCAGTTCTTC
CASSSRQPNEQFF
>TRBV5-1|TRBD1|TRBJ2-7|few
TGCGCCAGCAGCGTCGGGACAGGAGCCTACGAGCAGTACTTC
CASSVGTGAYEQYF
>TRBV7-9|NA|TRBJ2-2|NA
TGTGCCAGCAGCTTTTCAGGGAGAGAGACCGGGGAGCTGTTTTTT
CASSFSGRETGELFF
>TRBV5-6|TRBD2|TRBJ2-7|NA
TGTGCCAGCAGCTTGGAGATAACAGCGGGGAGCTCCTACGAGCAGTACTTC
CASSLEITAGSSYEQYF
>TRBV10-3|NA|TRBJ2-1|few
TGTGCCATCAGTGGAACGGTAAATGGGCCTTACAATGAGCAGTTCTTC
CAISGTVNGPYNEQFF
>TRBV30|TRBD1|TRBJ1-6|NA
TGTGCCTGGAGTCTCCTCGGGACAGGGGGCTCACCCCTCCACTTT
CAWSLLGTGGSPLHF
>TRBV12-3/TRBV12-4|TRBD1|TRBJ2-1|NA
TGTGCCAGCAGTTCGGGACAGGGTCGGGATGAGCAGTTCTTC
CASSSGQGRDEQFF
>TRBV14|NA|TRBJ2-5|many
TGTGCCAGCAGCCTAAATAGGGAGACCCAGTACTTC
CASSLNRETQYF
>TRBV10-3|TRBD2|TRBJ2-3|few
TGTGCCATCAGTGAGTCGGAAGAGAGCGGGAGAGGGACAGATACGCAGTATTTT
CAISESEESGRGTDTQYF